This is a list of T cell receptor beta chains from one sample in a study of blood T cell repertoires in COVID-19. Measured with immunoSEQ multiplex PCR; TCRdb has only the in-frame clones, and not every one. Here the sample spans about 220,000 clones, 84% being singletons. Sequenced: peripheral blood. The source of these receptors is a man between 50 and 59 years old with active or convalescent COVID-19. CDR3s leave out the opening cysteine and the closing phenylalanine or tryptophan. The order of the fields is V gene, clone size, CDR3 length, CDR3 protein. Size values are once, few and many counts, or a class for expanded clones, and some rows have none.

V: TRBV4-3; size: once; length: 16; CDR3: ASSQDRRLAGWQETQY
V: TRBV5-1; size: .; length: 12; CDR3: ASSGTGGHNEQF
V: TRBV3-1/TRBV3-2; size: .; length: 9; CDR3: ASSLYYEQY
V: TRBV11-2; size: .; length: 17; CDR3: ASSLVQGQGEAPYNEQF
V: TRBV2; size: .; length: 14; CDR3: ASSEPTEEGGTEAF
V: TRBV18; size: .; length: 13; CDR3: ASSPIQGGRNEQF
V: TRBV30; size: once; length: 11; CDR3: ASGRSSYNEQF
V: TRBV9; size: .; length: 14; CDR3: ASSARRDRGTDTQY
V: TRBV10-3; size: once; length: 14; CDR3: AIRVARSDPNTEAF
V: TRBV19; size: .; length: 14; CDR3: ASSIKNGSPYNEQF
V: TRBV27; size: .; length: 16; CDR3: ASSLSTPSRGSSYEQY
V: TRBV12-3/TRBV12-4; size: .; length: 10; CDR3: ASSFRGNEQF
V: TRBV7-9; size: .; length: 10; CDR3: ASSRPGTEAF
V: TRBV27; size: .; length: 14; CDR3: ASSLTTGAGTGELF
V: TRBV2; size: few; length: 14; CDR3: ASSEFLGDSGNTIY
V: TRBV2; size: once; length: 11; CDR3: ASSWTGETEAF
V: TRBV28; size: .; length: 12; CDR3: ASSSTESNQPQH
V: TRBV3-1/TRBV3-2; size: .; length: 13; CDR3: ASSQAGNSYNEQF
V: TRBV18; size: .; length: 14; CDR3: ASSPGTSGRHNEQF
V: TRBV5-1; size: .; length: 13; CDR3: ASSSGLAGAGELF
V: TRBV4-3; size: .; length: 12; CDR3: ASSQDPGMETQY
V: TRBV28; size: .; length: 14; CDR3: ASSPPPGGPIYEQY
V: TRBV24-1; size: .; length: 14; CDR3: ATENRGRRCTDTQY
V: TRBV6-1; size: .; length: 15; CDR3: ASSEVGRLAGEETQY
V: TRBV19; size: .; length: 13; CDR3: ASSIGPSGRETQY
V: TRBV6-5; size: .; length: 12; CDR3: ASIHAGVDQPQH
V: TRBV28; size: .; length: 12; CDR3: ASSRQGQGQPQH
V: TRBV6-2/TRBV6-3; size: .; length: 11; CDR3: ASSHGQNYGYT
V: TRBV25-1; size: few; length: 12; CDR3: ASSGQRNTGELF
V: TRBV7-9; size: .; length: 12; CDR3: ASSQGGGKSPLH
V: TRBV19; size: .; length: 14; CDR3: ASSTGLAASTDTQY
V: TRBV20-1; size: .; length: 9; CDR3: SASPPGGYT
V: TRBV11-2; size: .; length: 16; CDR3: ASSLIRRDLGSGNTIY
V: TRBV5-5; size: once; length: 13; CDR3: ASSLQGTGANVLT
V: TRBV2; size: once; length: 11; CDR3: ASSEDTNYGYT
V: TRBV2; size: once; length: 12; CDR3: ASRHRGLGNTIY
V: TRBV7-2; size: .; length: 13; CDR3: ASSSGVRRADTQY
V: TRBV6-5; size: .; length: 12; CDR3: ASSTPGTGGFNT
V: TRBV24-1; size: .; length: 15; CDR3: ATSDSGQGPFKYGYT
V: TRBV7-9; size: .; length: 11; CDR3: ASSPQGSHGYT
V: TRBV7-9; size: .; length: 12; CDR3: ASGRPGEYYGYT